The clone carrying this TCR beta chain came up a few times. Germline-derived CDR1 and CDR2 are SGHTA and FQGNSA. The CDR3 has 16 residues. V gave up 3 bases and J gave up 1 base; unmatched junction bases: 5. This specimen comes from a study of blood T cell repertoires in COVID-19. Using immunoSEQ multiplex PCR, the repertoire was profiled, and TCRdb retains in-frame clones only, with some absent. The sample shows under 150,000 clones, 85% to 90% of them seen only once. The chain recombines TRBV7-2 with TRBJ2-3; 9 bases match TRBD2. Sequenced input: peripheral blood. This receptor was taken from a man aged 45-65 years with acute or convalescent COVID-19. CDR3 sequence (DNA): TGTGCCAGCAGCTTTTCGACTAGCGGAGGCACAGATACGCAGTATTTT. As protein: CASSFSTSGGTDTQYF.